The present entry profiles one TCR beta chain with its context. Its specificity is unknown. Because the CDR3's place on the DNA is in doubt, the DNA is left out and the CDR3 is given as listed by TCRdb. TCR alpha and beta CDR3 regions were amplified from RNA using iRepertoire nested multiplex PCR. TCRdb passed the multiplex PCR reads through MiXCR, listing each CDR3 protein once. Of 150,000 to 200,000 distinct CDR3 sequences in the sample, approximately 30% were seen once. The data stem from a study of glioma-infiltrating T cells. Study-level findings and limits: Very few CDR3 sequences were shared between tissue and blood. Non-neoplastic patients had below-expected tissue-blood divergence, while all gliomas exceeded expectation.

This TCR was recovered from a human donor with low-grade glioma or glioblastoma, undergoing nonglioma brain surgery, or in good health (not recorded which). Input material: glioma tissue, nonneoplastic brain tissue, or PBMCs (not recorded which).

This chain's CDR3 is CSIGLLGYGCTF. The rearrangement joins TRBV20-1 to TRBJ1-2. The CDR3 is 12 amino acids in total, end residues counted. Germline CDR1 and CDR2: DFQATT and SNEGSKA (reference sequence).